Listed below are T cell receptor beta chains from one sample, sequenced in a study of shared clonotypes between healthy human individuals. Profiling relied on immunoSEQ multiplex PCR, and the TCRdb table lists in-frame clones only, not all of them. The sample carries some 1.5 million clones, approximately 96% recorded once. The sample consisted of naive CD4+ T cells sorted from blood. All receptors derive from a man aged 30 to 39 in good health. Both conserved end residues are part of each CDR3. A D gene is named only where the DNA matches it firmly. Where a row states a size, it is once, few, many or the class of an expanded clone; other rows omit it.

- | TRBJ1-5 | - | TRBV19 | CASSIGGLGNQPQHF | TGTGCCAGTAGTATTGGTGGTCTTGGCAATCAGCCCCAGCATTTT
- | TRBJ2-3 | - | TRBV7-2 | CASSLEGSSTDTQYF | TGTGCCAGCAGCTTAGAGGGGTCTAGCACAGATACGCAGTATTTT
once | TRBJ2-1 | - | TRBV27 | CASSHRTVRGEQFF | TGTGCCAGCAGTCATAGGACAGTGAGGGGTGAGCAGTTCTTC
- | TRBJ2-1 | - | TRBV6-6 | CASNPPSSRRHNEQFF | TGTGCCAGCAACCCTCCCTCTTCGCGACGACACAATGAGCAGTTCTTC
- | TRBJ1-1 | - | TRBV11-3 | CASSLGMNTEAFF | TGTGCCAGCAGCCTAGGGATGAACACTGAAGCTTTCTTT
- | TRBJ1-3 | - | TRBV29-1 | CSVVLQVGNTIYF | TGCAGCGTTGTGTTGCAGGTCGGAAACACCATATATTTT
- | TRBJ1-5 | TRBD1 | TRBV2 | CASSVGQGGQPQHF | TGTGCCAGCAGTGTCGGACAGGGCGGTCAGCCCCAGCATTTT
- | TRBJ2-3 | TRBD2 | TRBV14 | CASHAAGAADTQYF | TGTGCCAGCCATGCGGCGGGAGCAGCAGATACGCAGTATTTT
- | TRBJ2-3 | - | TRBV5-5 | CASSSQGLRTDTQYF | TGTGCCAGCAGCTCCCAGGGATTGCGGACAGATACGCAGTATTTT
- | TRBJ1-5 | TRBD1 | TRBV9 | CASSVGPLDRGNGEPQHF | TGTGCCAGCAGCGTAGGACCCCTGGACAGGGGGAACGGGGAGCCCCAGCATTTT
- | TRBJ1-1 | - | TRBV30 | CAWSDQGDTEAFF | TGTGCCTGGAGTGATCAGGGAGACACTGAAGCTTTCTTT
once | TRBJ2-1 | TRBD2 | TRBV11-3 | CASSATSGKWYNEQFF | TGTGCCAGCAGCGCAACAAGCGGGAAATGGTACAATGAGCAGTTCTTC
once | TRBJ2-1 | - | TRBV19 | CASQPTAGGNEQFF | TGTGCCAGCCAACCGACAGCGGGTGGCAATGAGCAGTTCTTC
- | TRBJ2-1 | - | TRBV27 | CASSPSGRNEQFF | TGTGCCAGCAGTCCCTCCGGACGGAATGAGCAGTTCTTC
- | TRBJ2-1 | TRBD2 | TRBV7-9 | CASRQRLAGGSENEQFF | TGTGCCAGCAGACAAAGACTAGCGGGAGGCTCGGAGAATGAGCAGTTCTTC
- | TRBJ1-2 | - | TRBV6-6 | CASSYRESNYGYTF | TGTGCCAGCAGTTACCGAGAGTCTAACTATGGCTACACCTTC
once | TRBJ1-1 | TRBD1 | TRBV5-1 | CASSRQGLATEAFF | TGCGCCAGCAGCCGACAGGGATTGGCCACTGAAGCTTTCTTT
- | TRBJ2-1 | TRBD2 | TRBV5-4 | CASSLELAGGSYNEQFF | TGTGCCAGCAGCTTGGAACTAGCGGGAGGTTCCTACAATGAGCAGTTCTTC
- | TRBJ2-7 | - | TRBV7-9 | CASSPDEQYF | TGTGCCAGCAGCCCAGACGAGCAGTACTTC
- | TRBJ2-5 | - | TRBV7-2 | CASGQGRRETQYF | TGTGCCAGCGGGCAGGGGAGGAGGGAGACCCAGTACTTC
once | TRBJ2-5 | TRBD2 | TRBV9 | CASSVGLAGVEETQYF | TGTGCCAGCAGCGTAGGTCTAGCGGGAGTGGAGGAGACCCAGTACTTC
- | TRBJ2-7 | TRBD1 | TRBV28 | CASKKLGQGFYEQYF | TGTGCCAGCAAGAAACTGGGACAGGGTTTTTACGAGCAGTACTTC
- | TRBJ2-1 | TRBD1 | TRBV11-2 | CASSTGANEQFF | TGTGCCAGCAGCACAGGGGCGAATGAGCAGTTCTTC
- | TRBJ2-1 | TRBD2 | TRBV7-9 | CASSLGTSAYNEQFF | TGTGCCAGCAGCTTGGGGACTAGCGCATACAATGAGCAGTTCTTC
- | TRBJ2-7 | - | TRBV7-9 | CASSLAIGELYEQYF | TGTGCCAGCAGCTTAGCTATAGGGGAACTCTACGAGCAGTACTTC
- | TRBJ1-1 | - | TRBV7-2 | CASSLFPAGTTEAFF | TGTGCCAGCAGCTTATTTCCGGCCGGAACGACTGAAGCTTTCTTT
- | TRBJ2-5 | TRBD1 | TRBV28 | CASSWVGQGQETQYF | TGTGCCAGCAGTTGGGTCGGACAGGGCCAAGAGACCCAGTACTTC
once | TRBJ2-2 | - | TRBV19 | CASSSWVDRRNTGELFF | TGTGCCAGTAGTAGTTGGGTTGACAGAAGGAACACCGGGGAGCTGTTTTTT
- | TRBJ2-5 | TRBD2 | TRBV9 | CASSDGTSGIQETQYF | TGTGCCAGCAGCGACGGGACTAGCGGAATCCAAGAGACCCAGTACTTC
- | TRBJ1-5 | TRBD1 | TRBV7-2 | CASSPTDRVWQPQHF | TGTGCCAGCAGCCCAACCGACAGGGTGTGGCAGCCCCAGCATTTT